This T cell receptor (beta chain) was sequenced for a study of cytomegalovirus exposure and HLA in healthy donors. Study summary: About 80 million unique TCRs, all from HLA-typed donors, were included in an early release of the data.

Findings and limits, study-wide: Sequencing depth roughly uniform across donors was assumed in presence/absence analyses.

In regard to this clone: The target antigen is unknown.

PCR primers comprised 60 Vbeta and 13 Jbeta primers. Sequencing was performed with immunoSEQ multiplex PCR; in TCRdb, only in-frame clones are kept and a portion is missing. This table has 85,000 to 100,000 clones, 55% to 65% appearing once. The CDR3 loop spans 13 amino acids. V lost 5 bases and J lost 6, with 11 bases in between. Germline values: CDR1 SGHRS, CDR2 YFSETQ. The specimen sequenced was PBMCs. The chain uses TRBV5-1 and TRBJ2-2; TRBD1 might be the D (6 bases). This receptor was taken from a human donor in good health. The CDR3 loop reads CASRIRQAGELFF. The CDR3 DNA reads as TGCGCCAGCAGGATCCGACAGGCCGGGGAGCTGTTTTTT.